Following are 3 T cell receptor beta chains from one sample sequenced in a study of TIL therapy for anti-PD-1-resistant metastatic lung cancer. This was the immunoSEQ v3 assay. TCRdb keeps only in-frame clones here, not all; method: immunoSEQ multiplex PCR. Seen here are about 95,000 clones, about 71% observed once, and the top ten hold roughly 11%. Time point reported: pre-treatment sample, taken before nivolumab and TIL therapy. Pleural nodules or supraclavicular lymph nodes made up most of the excised metastases sampled. The specimen was tumor tissue, collected at baseline. These receptors were collected from a person aged 25 to 79 with non-small cell lung cancer.

The rearrangement joins TRBV4-1 to TRBJ2-7, with TRBD1 matching 7 bases. Germline assignment: CDR1 MGHRA and CDR2 YSYEKL. The CDR3 has 17 amino acids. After removal of 1 base from V and 0 bases from J, the junction contained 9 bases not matched to a gene. The CDR3 DNA reads TGCGCCAGCAGCCAAGTATGGGACAGTTCGAGCTCCTACGAGCAGTACTTC. It yields the protein CASSQVWDSSSSYEQYF.

This clone was observed at least ten times. The rearrangement uses TRBV10-1 and TRBJ2-2; 10 bases match TRBD2. This CDR3 has 15 residues. The germline V gene has CDR1 WNHNN and CDR2 SYGVQD (reference sequence). Trimming took 3 bases from V and 5 from J; bases not matched to a gene: 3. The DNA of the CDR3 is TGCGCCAGCAGTGAAGCGGGAGGGCCGACCGGGGAGCTGTTTTTT. The encoded protein is CASSEAGGPTGELFF.

The table lists this clone with a count of one. The genes are TRBV14 and TRBJ2-7; D might be TRBD1 (5 bases). The CDR3 is made up of 12 amino acids. Germline lookup yields CDR1 SGHDN and CDR2 FVKESK. V lost 1 base, J lost 9 bases, and 10 bases lay in between. CDR3 residues: CASSQVQGRQYF. Here the CDR3 DNA reads TGTGCCAGCAGCCAAGTCCAGGGTAGGCAGTACTTC.